This record concerns one T cell receptor (beta chain) sequence. Its target is not known. Alongside a J-beta primer mix, a sample-barcoded 5' primer served in a second PCR lasting about 6 to 11 cycles. A single record per CDR3 protein comes from TCRdb applying MiXCR to the 5' RACE reads. The sample has over 600,000 distinct CDR3 sequences, over 40% seen once; the top ten hold around 30%. V shed 5 bases and J shed 3 bases, with 18 bases lying between them. This CDR3 spans 16 amino acids. This entry is derived from a study of blood T cells in healthy people across ages. Study-wide results and limits: A conclusive naive versus antigen-experienced comparison was prevented by the unsorted PBMCs. When one million T cells were used, diversity estimates were thought to be underestimates.

Researchers isolated at least 7 million PBMCs per sample. Total RNA was extracted at no less than 5.5 micrograms per sample. This chain connects TRBV12-3 or TRBV12-4 to TRBJ2-3; tentatively, D is TRBD1 (6 bases). The sequence came from a man aged 80 or over in good health. The source material was blood. For the CDR3, the DNA is TGTGCCAGCAGTCCATGGACAGAGATTTCTACAGATACGCAGTATTTT. It specifies CASSPWTEISTDTQYF.